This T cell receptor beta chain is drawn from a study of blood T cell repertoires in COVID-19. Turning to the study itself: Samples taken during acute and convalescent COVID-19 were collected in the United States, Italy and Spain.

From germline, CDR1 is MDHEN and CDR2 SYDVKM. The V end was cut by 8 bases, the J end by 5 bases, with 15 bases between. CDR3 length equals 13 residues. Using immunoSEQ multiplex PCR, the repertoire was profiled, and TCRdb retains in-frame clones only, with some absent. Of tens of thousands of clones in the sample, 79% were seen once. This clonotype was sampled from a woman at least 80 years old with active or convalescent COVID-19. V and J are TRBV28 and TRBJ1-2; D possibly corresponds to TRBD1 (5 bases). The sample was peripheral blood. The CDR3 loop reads CASETDRLYGYTF. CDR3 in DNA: TGTGCCAGCGAGACAGACCGACTTTATGGCTACACCTTC.